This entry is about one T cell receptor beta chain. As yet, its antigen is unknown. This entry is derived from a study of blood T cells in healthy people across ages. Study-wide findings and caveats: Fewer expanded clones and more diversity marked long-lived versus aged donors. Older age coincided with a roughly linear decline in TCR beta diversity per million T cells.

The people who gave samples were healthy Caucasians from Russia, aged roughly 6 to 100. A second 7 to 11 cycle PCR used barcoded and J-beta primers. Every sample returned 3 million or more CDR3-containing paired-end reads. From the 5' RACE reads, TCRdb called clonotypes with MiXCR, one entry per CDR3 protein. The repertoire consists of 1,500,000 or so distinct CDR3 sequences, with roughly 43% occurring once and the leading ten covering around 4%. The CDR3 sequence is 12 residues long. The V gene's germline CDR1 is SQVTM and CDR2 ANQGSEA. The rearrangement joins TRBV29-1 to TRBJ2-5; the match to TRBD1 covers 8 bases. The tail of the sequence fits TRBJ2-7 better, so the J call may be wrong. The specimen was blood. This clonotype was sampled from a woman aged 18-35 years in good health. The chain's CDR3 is CSAADRADEQYF. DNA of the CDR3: TGCAGCGCTGCGGACAGGGCCGACGAGCAGTACTTC.